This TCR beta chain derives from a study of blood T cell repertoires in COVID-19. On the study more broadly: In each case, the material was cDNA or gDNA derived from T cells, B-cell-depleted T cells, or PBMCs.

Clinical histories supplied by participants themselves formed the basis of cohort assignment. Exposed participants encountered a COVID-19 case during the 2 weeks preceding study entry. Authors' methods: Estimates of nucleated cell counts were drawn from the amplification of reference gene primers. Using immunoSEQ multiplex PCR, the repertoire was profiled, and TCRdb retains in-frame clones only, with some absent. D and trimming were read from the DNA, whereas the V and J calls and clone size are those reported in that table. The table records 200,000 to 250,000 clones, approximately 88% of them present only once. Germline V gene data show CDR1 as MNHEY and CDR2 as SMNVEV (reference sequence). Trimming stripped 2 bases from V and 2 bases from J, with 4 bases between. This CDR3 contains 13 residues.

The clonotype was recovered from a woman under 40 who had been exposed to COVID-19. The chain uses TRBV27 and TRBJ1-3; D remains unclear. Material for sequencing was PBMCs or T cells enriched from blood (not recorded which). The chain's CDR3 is CASSLLPGNTIYF. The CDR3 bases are TGTGCCAGCAGTTTACTTCCTGGAAACACCATATATTTT.